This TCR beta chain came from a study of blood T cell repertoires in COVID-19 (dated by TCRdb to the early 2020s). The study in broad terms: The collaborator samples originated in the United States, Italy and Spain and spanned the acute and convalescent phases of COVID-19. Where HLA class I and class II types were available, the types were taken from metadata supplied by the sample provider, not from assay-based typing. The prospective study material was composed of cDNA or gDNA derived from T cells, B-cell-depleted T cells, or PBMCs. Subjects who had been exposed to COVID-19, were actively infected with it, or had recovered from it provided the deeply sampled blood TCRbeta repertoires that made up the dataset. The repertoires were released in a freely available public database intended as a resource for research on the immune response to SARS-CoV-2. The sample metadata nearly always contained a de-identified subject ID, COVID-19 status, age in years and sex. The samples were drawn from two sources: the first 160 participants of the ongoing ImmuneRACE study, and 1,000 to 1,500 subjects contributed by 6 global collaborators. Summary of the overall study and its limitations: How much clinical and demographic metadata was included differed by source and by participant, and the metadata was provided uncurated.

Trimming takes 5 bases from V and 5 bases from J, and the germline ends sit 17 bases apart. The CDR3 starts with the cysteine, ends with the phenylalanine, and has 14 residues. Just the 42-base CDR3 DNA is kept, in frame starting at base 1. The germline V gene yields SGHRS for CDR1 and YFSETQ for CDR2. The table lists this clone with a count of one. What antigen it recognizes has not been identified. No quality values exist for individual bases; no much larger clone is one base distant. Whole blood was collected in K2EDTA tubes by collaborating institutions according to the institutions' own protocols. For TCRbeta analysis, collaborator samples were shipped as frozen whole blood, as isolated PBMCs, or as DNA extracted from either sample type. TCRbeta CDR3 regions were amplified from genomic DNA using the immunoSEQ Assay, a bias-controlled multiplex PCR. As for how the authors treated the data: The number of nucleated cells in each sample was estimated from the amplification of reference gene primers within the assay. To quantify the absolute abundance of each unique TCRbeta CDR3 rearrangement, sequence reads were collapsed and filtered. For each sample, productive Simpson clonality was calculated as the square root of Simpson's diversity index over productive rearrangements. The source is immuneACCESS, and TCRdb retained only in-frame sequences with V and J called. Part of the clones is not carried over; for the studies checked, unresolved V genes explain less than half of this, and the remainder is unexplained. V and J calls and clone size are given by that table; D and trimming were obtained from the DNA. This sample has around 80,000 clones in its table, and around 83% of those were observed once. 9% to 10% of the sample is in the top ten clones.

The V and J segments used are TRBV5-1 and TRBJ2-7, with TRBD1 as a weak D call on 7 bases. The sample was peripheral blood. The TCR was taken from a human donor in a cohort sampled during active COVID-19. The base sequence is TGCGCCAGCAGGCGGGACAGTTTGGGCCACGAGCAGTACTTC. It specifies CASRRDSLGHEQYF.